This is a list of T cell receptor beta chains from one sample in a study of T-cell reconstitution after alpha-beta-depleted transplantation in children. TCRdb independently ran MiXCR on the PCR reads; one entry per CDR3 protein. The repertoire holds 240,000 or so distinct CDR3 sequences, with just under 8.5% as singletons. Sequenced material: PBMCs, mostly from graft donor cells, taken 180 days after TCRalphabeta/CD19-depleted stem cell transplant. The source of these receptors is a male patient between 10 and 17 years old who had a stem cell transplant for acute lymphoblastic leukemia, so the T cells may come from the graft donor. Each CDR3 is given with its conserved first and last residue. D genes are given only for firm matches. A row's size may be missing; if present it is once, few, many or a size class.

clone size: many; D gene: NA; CDR3 length: 13; V gene: TRBV2; J gene: TRBJ1-4; CDR3 DNA: TGTGCCAGCCTCCGGACTCAGAATGAAAAACTGTTTTTT; CDR3 protein: CASLRTQNEKLFF
clone size: many; D gene: NA; CDR3 length: 14; V gene: TRBV6-2/TRBV6-3; J gene: TRBJ2-7; CDR3 DNA: TGTGCCAGCAGTCCCACCCACGCAACCTACGAGCAGTACTTC; CDR3 protein: CASSPTHATYEQYF
clone size: many; D gene: TRBD2; CDR3 length: 16; V gene: TRBV9; J gene: TRBJ2-1; CDR3 DNA: TGTGCCAGCAGCGTCGACCTAGCGGGAGGGGGTAATGAGCAGTTCTTC; CDR3 protein: CASSVDLAGGGNEQFF
clone size: many; D gene: NA; CDR3 length: 13; V gene: TRBV12-3/TRBV12-4; J gene: TRBJ1-6; CDR3 DNA: TGTGCCAGCAGAGCCGTCGAAGCTTCACCCCTCCACTTT; CDR3 protein: CASRAVEASPLHF
clone size: few; D gene: NA; CDR3 length: 13; V gene: TRBV24-1; J gene: TRBJ2-1; CDR3 DNA: TGTGCCACCAGGGGGGCCCGGAACAATGAGCAGTTCTTC; CDR3 protein: CATRGARNNEQFF
clone size: many; D gene: NA; CDR3 length: 12; V gene: TRBV28; J gene: TRBJ1-5; CDR3 DNA: TGTGCCAGCAGTTCCCCCTCGTGGCCCCAGCATTTT; CDR3 protein: CASSSPSWPQHF
clone size: few; D gene: NA; CDR3 length: 14; V gene: TRBV6-4; J gene: TRBJ1-6; CDR3 DNA: TGTGCCAGCAGTGACGGGAGTTGGAATTCACCCCTCCACTTT; CDR3 protein: CASSDGSWNSPLHF
clone size: many; D gene: TRBD2; CDR3 length: 15; V gene: TRBV10-3; J gene: TRBJ2-7; CDR3 DNA: TGTGCCATCTCGGGTACTAGCGTCAGCTCCTACGAGCAGTACTTC; CDR3 protein: CAISGTSVSSYEQYF
clone size: many; D gene: TRBD2; CDR3 length: 17; V gene: TRBV11-2; J gene: TRBJ2-3; CDR3 DNA: TGTGCCAGCAGCTTAACACTAGCGGGAGGACCCACAGATACGCAGTATTTT; CDR3 protein: CASSLTLAGGPTDTQYF
clone size: many; D gene: NA; CDR3 length: 12; V gene: TRBV3-1; J gene: TRBJ2-1; CDR3 DNA: TGTGCCAGCAGCCGGGGCTTCAAGGAGCAGTTCTTC; CDR3 protein: CASSRGFKEQFF
clone size: many; D gene: TRBD2; CDR3 length: 15; V gene: TRBV7-9; J gene: TRBJ2-7; CDR3 DNA: TGTGCCAGCAGCTCGGAGGGTTGGGGGGGCTACGAGCAGTACTTC; CDR3 protein: CASSSEGWGGYEQYF
clone size: few; D gene: TRBD2; CDR3 length: 15; V gene: TRBV28; J gene: TRBJ2-1; CDR3 DNA: TGTGCCAGCAGCCGACTAGCGGGAGGGCCGGCTGAGCAGTTCTTC; CDR3 protein: CASSRLAGGPAEQFF
clone size: many; D gene: NA; CDR3 length: 15; V gene: TRBV6-5; J gene: TRBJ2-2; CDR3 DNA: TGTGCCAGCAGTTATGCGGAGGGGAACACCGGGGAGCTGTTTTTT; CDR3 protein: CASSYAEGNTGELFF
clone size: many; D gene: NA; CDR3 length: 13; V gene: TRBV7-6; J gene: TRBJ2-1; CDR3 DNA: TGTGCCAGCAGCCGCAACTCCTACAATGAGCAGTTCTTC; CDR3 protein: CASSRNSYNEQFF
clone size: many; D gene: NA; CDR3 length: 16; V gene: TRBV15; J gene: TRBJ2-6; CDR3 DNA: TGTGCCACCAGCAGAGAAGGGGGTTCTGGGGCCAACGTCCTGACTTTC; CDR3 protein: CATSREGGSGANVLTF
clone size: many; D gene: TRBD2; CDR3 length: 15; V gene: TRBV12-3/TRBV12-4; J gene: TRBJ2-7; CDR3 DNA: TGTGCCAGCAGTCCGGGACTAGCGGGAGCCTACGAGCAGTACTTC; CDR3 protein: CASSPGLAGAYEQYF
clone size: few; D gene: NA; CDR3 length: 12; V gene: TRBV12-3/TRBV12-4; J gene: TRBJ1-1; CDR3 DNA: TGTGCCAGCAGTTTAGCGAGCCTTGAAGCTTTCTTT; CDR3 protein: CASSLASLEAFF
clone size: many; D gene: NA; CDR3 length: 14; V gene: TRBV10-3; J gene: TRBJ2-1; CDR3 DNA: TGTGCCATCAGTGGCACAGTCTCCTACAATGAGCAGTTCTTC; CDR3 protein: CAISGTVSYNEQFF
clone size: many; D gene: NA; CDR3 length: 15; V gene: TRBV3-1; J gene: TRBJ1-5; CDR3 DNA: TGTGCCAGCAGCCACTCCTGGGTAGGCGGGCAGCCCCAGCATTTT; CDR3 protein: CASSHSWVGGQPQHF
clone size: many; D gene: TRBD1; CDR3 length: 14; V gene: TRBV12-3/TRBV12-4; J gene: TRBJ1-2; CDR3 DNA: TGTGCCAGCGATGGACAGGGGGGTCGGTATGGCTACACCTTC; CDR3 protein: CASDGQGGRYGYTF
clone size: many; D gene: NA; CDR3 length: 15; V gene: TRBV5-1; J gene: TRBJ2-3; CDR3 DNA: TGCGCCAGCAGCTTGGACCCCCTTAGCACAGATACGCAGTATTTT; CDR3 protein: CASSLDPLSTDTQYF
clone size: many; D gene: TRBD1; CDR3 length: 14; V gene: TRBV5-1; J gene: TRBJ2-5; CDR3 DNA: TGCGCCACCCGACGACAGGGAAGCAAAGAGACCCAGTACTTC; CDR3 protein: CATRRQGSKETQYF
clone size: NA; D gene: TRBD2; CDR3 length: 14; V gene: TRBV20-1; J gene: TRBJ2-7; CDR3 DNA: TGCAGTGCTTCTCGGACTAGCGGTTCCTACGAGCAGTACTTC; CDR3 protein: CSASRTSGSYEQYF
clone size: many; D gene: NA; CDR3 length: 16; V gene: TRBV6-5; J gene: TRBJ1-6; CDR3 DNA: TGTGCCAGCAGCCCCTGGGGGGGACCCGGTAATTCACCCCTCCACTTT; CDR3 protein: CASSPWGGPGNSPLHF
clone size: many; D gene: NA; CDR3 length: 12; V gene: TRBV28; J gene: TRBJ2-7; CDR3 DNA: TGTGCCAGCGCCCGGGACATCTACGAGCAGTACTTC; CDR3 protein: CASARDIYEQYF
clone size: many; D gene: TRBD2; CDR3 length: 18; V gene: TRBV4-2; J gene: TRBJ2-2; CDR3 DNA: TGTGCCAGCAGCCGCGTCTCCGGGACTAGCTTTAACACCGGGGAGCTGTTTTTT; CDR3 protein: CASSRVSGTSFNTGELFF
clone size: many; D gene: NA; CDR3 length: 14; V gene: TRBV2; J gene: TRBJ2-7; CDR3 DNA: TGTGCCAGCAGTAATTTGGGGTATCTGTACGAGCAGTACTTC; CDR3 protein: CASSNLGYLYEQYF
clone size: many; D gene: TRBD1; CDR3 length: 15; V gene: TRBV3-1; J gene: TRBJ2-5; CDR3 DNA: TGTGCCAGCAGCCAAAATATAGGGGGCAGGGAGACCCAGTACTTC; CDR3 protein: CASSQNIGGRETQYF
clone size: many; D gene: TRBD2; CDR3 length: 18; V gene: TRBV11-2; J gene: TRBJ2-2; CDR3 DNA: TGTGCCAGCAGCTTAGAGTTTCCGGGACTAGCGAGCACCGGGGAGCTGTTTTTT; CDR3 protein: CASSLEFPGLASTGELFF
clone size: many; D gene: TRBD1; CDR3 length: 14; V gene: TRBV7-6; J gene: TRBJ2-2; CDR3 DNA: TGTGCCAGCAGCCCGGACAGGCGCACCGGGGAGCTGTTTTTT; CDR3 protein: CASSPDRRTGELFF
clone size: many; D gene: NA; CDR3 length: 12; V gene: TRBV4-2; J gene: TRBJ2-7; CDR3 DNA: TGTGCCAGCAGCGGGAGCGGGTACGAGCAGTACTTC; CDR3 protein: CASSGSGYEQYF
clone size: many; D gene: TRBD2; CDR3 length: 16; V gene: TRBV5-6; J gene: TRBJ2-2; CDR3 DNA: TGTGCCAGCAGCTACCTAGCGGGAGGTTCCACCGGGGAGCTGTTTTTT; CDR3 protein: CASSYLAGGSTGELFF
clone size: many; D gene: NA; CDR3 length: 13; V gene: TRBV6-5; J gene: TRBJ2-1; CDR3 DNA: TGTGCCAGCAGTTTCACGTCGGGGAGTGAGCAGTTCTTC; CDR3 protein: CASSFTSGSEQFF
clone size: many; D gene: TRBD1; CDR3 length: 11; V gene: TRBV10-3; J gene: TRBJ1-1; CDR3 DNA: TGTGCCATCCAGGGGGCGGCTGAAGCTTTCTTT; CDR3 protein: CAIQGAAEAFF
clone size: many; D gene: TRBD1; CDR3 length: 17; V gene: TRBV4-2; J gene: TRBJ1-5; CDR3 DNA: TGTGCCAGCAGCCAAGAGGAGACAGGGAATTACAATCAGCCCCAGCATTTT; CDR3 protein: CASSQEETGNYNQPQHF
clone size: many; D gene: TRBD1; CDR3 length: 13; V gene: TRBV20-1; J gene: TRBJ2-7; CDR3 DNA: TGCAGTGCCAGGACAGGTCGAGGATACGAGCAGTACTTC; CDR3 protein: CSARTGRGYEQYF
clone size: few; D gene: TRBD1; CDR3 length: 14; V gene: TRBV27; J gene: TRBJ2-1; CDR3 DNA: TGTGCCAGCAGCAAAGGGACAGGGGGCAATGAGCAGTTCTTC; CDR3 protein: CASSKGTGGNEQFF
clone size: many; D gene: TRBD1; CDR3 length: 19; V gene: TRBV24-1; J gene: TRBJ2-7; CDR3 DNA: TGTGCCACCAGTGATTTGTGGGACAGGCCCTGGCGGGGCTCCTACGAGCAGTACTTC; CDR3 protein: CATSDLWDRPWRGSYEQYF
clone size: many; D gene: NA; CDR3 length: 13; V gene: TRBV7-8; J gene: TRBJ1-4; CDR3 DNA: TGTGCCAGCAGCCCAGGACAGTGGGAAAAACTGTTTTTT; CDR3 protein: CASSPGQWEKLFF
clone size: many; D gene: NA; CDR3 length: 14; V gene: TRBV21-1; J gene: TRBJ2-5; CDR3 DNA: TGTGCCAGCAGCAAAAGGGACAGGCCGAAGACCCAGTACTTC; CDR3 protein: CASSKRDRPKTQYF
clone size: few; D gene: NA; CDR3 length: 17; V gene: TRBV19; J gene: TRBJ2-5; CDR3 DNA: TGTGCCAGTTACCCCCCGGGATGGGACGGCTTCACAAGAGCCCAGTACTTC; CDR3 protein: CASYPPGWDGFTRAQYF
clone size: many; D gene: NA; CDR3 length: 16; V gene: TRBV20-1; J gene: TRBJ1-2; CDR3 DNA: TGCAGTGCTGTACAGGAGGGAAGGGTCTCCGGCTATGGCTACACCTTC; CDR3 protein: CSAVQEGRVSGYGYTF
clone size: many; D gene: TRBD2; CDR3 length: 18; V gene: TRBV20-1; J gene: TRBJ2-1; CDR3 DNA: TGCAGTGCTGGGAGGACTAGCGGGGGGCTTATCTCCTACAATGAGCAGTTCTTC; CDR3 protein: CSAGRTSGGLISYNEQFF
clone size: many; D gene: NA; CDR3 length: 13; V gene: TRBV12-3/TRBV12-4; J gene: TRBJ1-1; CDR3 DNA: TGTGCCAGCAGTTTCGCAGCGAACACTGAAGCTTTCTTT; CDR3 protein: CASSFAANTEAFF
clone size: many; D gene: NA; CDR3 length: 12; V gene: TRBV12-3/TRBV12-4; J gene: TRBJ1-1; CDR3 DNA: TGTGCCAGCAGTTTCCATAGCACTGAAGCTTTCTTT; CDR3 protein: CASSFHSTEAFF
clone size: many; D gene: NA; CDR3 length: 10; V gene: TRBV19; J gene: TRBJ1-1; CDR3 DNA: TGTGCCAGTAGTATGGACCAAGCTTTCTTT; CDR3 protein: CASSMDQAFF
clone size: many; D gene: NA; CDR3 length: 17; V gene: TRBV4-3; J gene: TRBJ2-3; CDR3 DNA: TGCGCCAGCAGCCAAGATTTAGCACCTATAGGTACAGATACGCAGTATTTT; CDR3 protein: CASSQDLAPIGTDTQYF
clone size: many; D gene: TRBD1; CDR3 length: 13; V gene: TRBV20-1; J gene: TRBJ1-1; CDR3 DNA: TGCAGTGCTCGGGACAGACCTAACACTGAAGCTTTCTTT; CDR3 protein: CSARDRPNTEAFF
clone size: few; D gene: NA; CDR3 length: 16; V gene: TRBV18; J gene: TRBJ2-1; CDR3 DNA: TGTGCCAGCTCACCCTTTGGGACCCCTTCCTACAATGAGCAGTTCTTC; CDR3 protein: CASSPFGTPSYNEQFF
clone size: NA; D gene: NA; CDR3 length: 13; V gene: TRBV12-3/TRBV12-4; J gene: TRBJ2-2; CDR3 DNA: TGTGCCAGCAGTCCAACAGCAACCGGGGAGCTGTTTTTT; CDR3 protein: CASSPTATGELFF